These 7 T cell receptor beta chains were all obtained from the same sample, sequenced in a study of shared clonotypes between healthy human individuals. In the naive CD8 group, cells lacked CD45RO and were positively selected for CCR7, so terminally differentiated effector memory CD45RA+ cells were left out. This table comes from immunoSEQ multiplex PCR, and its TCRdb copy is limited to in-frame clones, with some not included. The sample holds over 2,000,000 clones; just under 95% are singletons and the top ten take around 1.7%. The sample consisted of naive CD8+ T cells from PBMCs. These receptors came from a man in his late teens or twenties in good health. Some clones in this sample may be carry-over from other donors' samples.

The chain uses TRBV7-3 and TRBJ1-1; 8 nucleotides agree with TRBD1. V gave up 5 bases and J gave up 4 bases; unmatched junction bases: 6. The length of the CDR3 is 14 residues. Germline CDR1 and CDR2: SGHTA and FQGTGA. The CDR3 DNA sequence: TGTGCCAGCAGCGCAGGGGGCGTGGGCACTGAAGCTTTCTTT. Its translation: CASSAGGVGTEAFF.

CDR3 DNA: TGTGCCAGCAGCGAGGGCTACGAGCAGTACTTC. Its protein product is CASSEGYEQYF. This chain connects TRBV28 to TRBJ2-7, with D maybe TRBD2 (5 bases). V was clipped by 6 bases and J by 3 bases, with 6 bases between them. In germline, CDR1 is MDHEN, CDR2 SYDVKM. The CDR3 totals 11 residues.

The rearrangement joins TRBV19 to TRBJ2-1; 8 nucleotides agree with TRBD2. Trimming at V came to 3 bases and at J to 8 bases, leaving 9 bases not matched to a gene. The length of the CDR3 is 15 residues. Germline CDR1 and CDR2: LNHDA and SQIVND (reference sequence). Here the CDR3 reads CASSIEAGVDHEQFF. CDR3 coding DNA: TGTGCCAGTAGTATTGAAGCGGGAGTGGATCATGAGCAGTTCTTC. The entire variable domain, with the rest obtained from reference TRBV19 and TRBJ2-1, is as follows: DGGITQSPKYLFRKEGQNVTLSCEQNLNHDAMYWYRQDPGQGLRLIYYSQIVNDFQKGDIAEGYSVSREKKESFPLTVTSAQKNPTAFYLCASSIEAGVDHEQFFGPGTRLTVL.

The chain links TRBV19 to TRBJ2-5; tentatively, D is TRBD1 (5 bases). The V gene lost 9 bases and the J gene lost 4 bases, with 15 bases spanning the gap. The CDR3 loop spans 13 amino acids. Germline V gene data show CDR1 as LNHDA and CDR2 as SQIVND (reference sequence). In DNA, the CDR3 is TGTGCCAGCCGAGCAGGGATGGGAGAGACCCAGTACTTC. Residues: CASRAGMGETQYF.

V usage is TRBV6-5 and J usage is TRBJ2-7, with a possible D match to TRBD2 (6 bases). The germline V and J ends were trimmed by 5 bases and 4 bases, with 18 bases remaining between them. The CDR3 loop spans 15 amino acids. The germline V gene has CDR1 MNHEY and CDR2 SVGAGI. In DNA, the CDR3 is TGTGCCAGCAGTCCAATAGTTAGCGGTCGATACGAGCAGTACTTC. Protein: CASSPIVSGRYEQYF.

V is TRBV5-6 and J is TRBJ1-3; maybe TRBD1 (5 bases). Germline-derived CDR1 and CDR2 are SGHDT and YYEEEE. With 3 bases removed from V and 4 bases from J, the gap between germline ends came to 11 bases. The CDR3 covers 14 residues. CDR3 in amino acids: CASSSGDRGNTIYF. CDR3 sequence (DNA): TGTGCCAGCAGCTCGGGGGATCGCGGAAACACCATATATTTT.

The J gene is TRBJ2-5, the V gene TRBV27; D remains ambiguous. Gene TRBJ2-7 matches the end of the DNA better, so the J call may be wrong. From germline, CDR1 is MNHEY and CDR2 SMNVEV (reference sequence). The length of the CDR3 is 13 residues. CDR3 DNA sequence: TGTGCCAGCAGTTTAGGTCTCGGGTACGAGCAGTACTTC. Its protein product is CASSLGLGYEQYF.